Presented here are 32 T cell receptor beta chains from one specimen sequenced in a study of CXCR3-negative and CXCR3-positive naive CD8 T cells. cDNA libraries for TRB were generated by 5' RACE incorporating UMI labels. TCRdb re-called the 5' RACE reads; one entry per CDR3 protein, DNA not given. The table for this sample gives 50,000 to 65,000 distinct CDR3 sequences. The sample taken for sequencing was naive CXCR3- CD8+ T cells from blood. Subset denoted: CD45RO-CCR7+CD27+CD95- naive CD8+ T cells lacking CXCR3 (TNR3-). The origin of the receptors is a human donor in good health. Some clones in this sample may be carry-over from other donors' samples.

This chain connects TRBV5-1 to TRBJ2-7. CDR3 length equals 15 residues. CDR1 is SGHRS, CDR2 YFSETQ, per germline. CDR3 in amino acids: CASSLSRNPSYEQYF.

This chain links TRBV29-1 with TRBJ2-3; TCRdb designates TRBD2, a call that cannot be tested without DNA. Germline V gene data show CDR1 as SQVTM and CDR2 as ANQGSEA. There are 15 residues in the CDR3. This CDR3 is CSVDGQRGSTDTQYF.

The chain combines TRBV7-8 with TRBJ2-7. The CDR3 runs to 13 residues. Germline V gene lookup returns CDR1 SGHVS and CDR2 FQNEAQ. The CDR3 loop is CASSLEPVYEQYF.

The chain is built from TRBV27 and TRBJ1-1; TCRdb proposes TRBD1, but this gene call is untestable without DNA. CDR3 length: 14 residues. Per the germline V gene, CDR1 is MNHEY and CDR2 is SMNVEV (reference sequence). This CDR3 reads CASSQGGSDTEAFF.

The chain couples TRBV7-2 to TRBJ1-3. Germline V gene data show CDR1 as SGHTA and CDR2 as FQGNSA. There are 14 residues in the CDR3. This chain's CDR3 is CASSPNPGGNTIYF.

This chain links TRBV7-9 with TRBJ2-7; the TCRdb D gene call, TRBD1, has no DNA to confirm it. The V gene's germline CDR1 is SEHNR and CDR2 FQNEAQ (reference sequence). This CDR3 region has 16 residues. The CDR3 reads CASSPSSGTEIYEQYF.

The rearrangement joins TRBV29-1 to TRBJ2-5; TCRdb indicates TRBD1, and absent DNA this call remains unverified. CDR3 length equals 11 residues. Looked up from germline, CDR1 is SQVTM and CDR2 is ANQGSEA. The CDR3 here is CSGQGDETQYF.

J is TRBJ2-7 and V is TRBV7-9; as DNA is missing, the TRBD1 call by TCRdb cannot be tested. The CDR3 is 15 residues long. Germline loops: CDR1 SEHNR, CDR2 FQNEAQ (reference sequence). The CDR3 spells CASSSTRGSGGEQYF.

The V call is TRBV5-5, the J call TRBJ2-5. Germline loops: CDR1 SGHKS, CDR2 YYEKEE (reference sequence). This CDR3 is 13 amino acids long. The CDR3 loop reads CASSLSGQETQYF.

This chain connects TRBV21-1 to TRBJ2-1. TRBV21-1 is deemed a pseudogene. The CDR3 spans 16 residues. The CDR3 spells CASSKVHSRSYNEQFF.

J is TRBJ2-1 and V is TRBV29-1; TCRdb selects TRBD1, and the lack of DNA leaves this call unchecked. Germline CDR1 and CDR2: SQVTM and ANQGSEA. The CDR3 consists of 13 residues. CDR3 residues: CSVRDRGYNEQFF.

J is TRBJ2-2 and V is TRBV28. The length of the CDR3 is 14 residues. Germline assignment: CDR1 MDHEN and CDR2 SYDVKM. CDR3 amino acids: CASSLVGVVGELFF.

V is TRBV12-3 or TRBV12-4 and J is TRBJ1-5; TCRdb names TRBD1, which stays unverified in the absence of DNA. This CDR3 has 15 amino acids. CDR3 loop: CASSPHGGANQPQHF.

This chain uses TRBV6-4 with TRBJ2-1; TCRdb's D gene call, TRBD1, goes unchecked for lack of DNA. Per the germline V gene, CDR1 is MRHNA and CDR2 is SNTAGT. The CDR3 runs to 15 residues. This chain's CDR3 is CASSDSGQGANEQFF.

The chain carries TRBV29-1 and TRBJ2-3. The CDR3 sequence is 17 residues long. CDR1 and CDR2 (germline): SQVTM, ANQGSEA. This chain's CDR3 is CSVGPSRTSPSTDTQYF.

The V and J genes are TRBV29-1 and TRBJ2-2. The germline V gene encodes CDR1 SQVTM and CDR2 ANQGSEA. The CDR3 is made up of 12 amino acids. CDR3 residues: CSGMEWSGELFF.

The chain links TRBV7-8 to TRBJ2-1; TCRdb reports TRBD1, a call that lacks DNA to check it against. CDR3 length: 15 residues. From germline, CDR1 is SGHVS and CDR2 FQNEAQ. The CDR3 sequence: CASSRPGGGYNEQFF. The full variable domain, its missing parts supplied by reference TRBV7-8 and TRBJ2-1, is GAGVSQSPRYKVAKRGQDVALRCDPISGHVSLFWYQQALGQGPEFLTYFQNEAQLDKSGLPSDRFFAERPEGSVSTLKIQRTQQEDSAVYLCASSRPGGGYNEQFFGPGTRLTVL.

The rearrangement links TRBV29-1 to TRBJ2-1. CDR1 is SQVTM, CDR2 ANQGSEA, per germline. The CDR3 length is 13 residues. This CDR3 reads CSVVGGSYNEQFF.

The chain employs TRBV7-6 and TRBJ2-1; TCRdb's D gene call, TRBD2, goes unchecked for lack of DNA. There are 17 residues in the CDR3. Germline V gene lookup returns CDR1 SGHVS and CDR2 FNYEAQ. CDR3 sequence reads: CASSLARASGGEYEQFF.

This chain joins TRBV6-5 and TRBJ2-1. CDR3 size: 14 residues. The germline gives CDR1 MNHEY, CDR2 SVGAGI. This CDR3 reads CASSAVGSGNEQFF.

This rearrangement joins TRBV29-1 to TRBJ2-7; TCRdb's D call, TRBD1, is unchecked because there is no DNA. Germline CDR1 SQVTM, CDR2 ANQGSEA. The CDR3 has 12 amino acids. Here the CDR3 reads CSVEWGNYEQYF.

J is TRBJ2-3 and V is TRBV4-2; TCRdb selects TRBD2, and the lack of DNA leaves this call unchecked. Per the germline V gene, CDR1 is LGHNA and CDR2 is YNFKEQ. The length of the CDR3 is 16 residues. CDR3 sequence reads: CASSQDQASGGDTQYF.

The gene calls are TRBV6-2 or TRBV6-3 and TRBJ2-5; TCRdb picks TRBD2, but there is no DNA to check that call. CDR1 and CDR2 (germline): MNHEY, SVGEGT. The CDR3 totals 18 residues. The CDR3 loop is CASSYPQSSLVLQETQYF.

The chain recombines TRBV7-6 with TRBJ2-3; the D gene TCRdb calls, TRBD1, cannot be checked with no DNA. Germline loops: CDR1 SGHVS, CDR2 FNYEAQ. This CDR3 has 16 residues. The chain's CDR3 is CASSLRTGDCTDTQYF.

The CDR3 reads CASRQGQGVYEQYF. The V call is TRBV7-6, the J call TRBJ2-7; TCRdb outputs TRBD1, but without DNA this stays unchecked. This CDR3 is built from 14 residues. Germline V gives CDR1 SGHVS, CDR2 FNYEAQ.

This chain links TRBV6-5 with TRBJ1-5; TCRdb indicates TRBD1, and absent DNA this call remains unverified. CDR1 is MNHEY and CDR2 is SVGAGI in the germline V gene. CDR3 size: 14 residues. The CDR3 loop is CASSPGWGNQPQHF.

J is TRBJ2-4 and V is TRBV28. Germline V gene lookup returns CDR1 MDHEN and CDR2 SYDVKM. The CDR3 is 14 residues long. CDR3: CASASAYGKNIQYF.

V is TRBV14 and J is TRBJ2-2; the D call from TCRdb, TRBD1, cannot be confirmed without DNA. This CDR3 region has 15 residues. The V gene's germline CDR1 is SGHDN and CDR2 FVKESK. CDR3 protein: CASSRTGFGTGELFF. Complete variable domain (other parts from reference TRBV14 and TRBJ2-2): EAGVTQFPSHSVIEKGQTVTLRCDPISGHDNLYWYRRVMGKEIKFLLHFVKESKQDESGMPNNRFLAERTGGTYSTLKVQPAELEDSGVYFCASSRTGFGTGELFFGEGSRLTVL.

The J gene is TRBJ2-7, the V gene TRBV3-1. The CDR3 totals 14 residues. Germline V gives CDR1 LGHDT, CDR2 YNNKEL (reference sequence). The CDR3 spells CASSQDLTSYEQYF.

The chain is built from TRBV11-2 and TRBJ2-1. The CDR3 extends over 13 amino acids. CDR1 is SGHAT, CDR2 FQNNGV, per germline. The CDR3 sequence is CASRPGSYNEQFF.

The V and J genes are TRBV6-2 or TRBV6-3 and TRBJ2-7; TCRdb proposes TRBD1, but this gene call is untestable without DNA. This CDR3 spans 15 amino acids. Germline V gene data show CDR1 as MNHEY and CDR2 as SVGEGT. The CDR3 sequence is CASSYLDVPSYEQYF.

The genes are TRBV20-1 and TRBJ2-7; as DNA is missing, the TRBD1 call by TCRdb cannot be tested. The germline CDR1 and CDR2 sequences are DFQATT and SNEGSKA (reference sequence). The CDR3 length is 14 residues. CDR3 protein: CSAREGTGSGWQYF.